The T cell receptor beta chain under discussion was sequenced for a study of cytomegalovirus exposure and HLA in healthy donors. General study findings and limits: The authors reported that TCR beta sequences could predict HLA-A and HLA-B alleles. These predictions were accurate for most subjects in the first cohort. Many donors carried some public TCRs, although rarity characterized most TCR sequences.

A remark on this clone: Its antigen is unknown.

PCR amplification relied on 60 Vbeta primers (plus 13 Jbeta primers). The repertoire was sequenced with immunoSEQ multiplex PCR; TCRdb's copy has only in-frame clones and lacks some. The table has around 150,000 clones, 76% seen once. The sequenced sample was PBMCs. This receptor was obtained from a middle-aged man in good health and CMV-seronegative.

The CDR3 is CASSIAGGSYEQYF. The CDR3 DNA follows: TGTGCCAGCAGTATAGCGGGAGGGTCCTACGAGCAGTACTTC. The chain combines TRBV27 with TRBJ2-7; 11 bases fit TRBD2. The germline V gene has CDR1 MNHEY and CDR2 SMNVEV (reference sequence). Trimming cost V 5 bases and J 1 base; bases outside gene matches: 1. The CDR3 covers 14 residues.